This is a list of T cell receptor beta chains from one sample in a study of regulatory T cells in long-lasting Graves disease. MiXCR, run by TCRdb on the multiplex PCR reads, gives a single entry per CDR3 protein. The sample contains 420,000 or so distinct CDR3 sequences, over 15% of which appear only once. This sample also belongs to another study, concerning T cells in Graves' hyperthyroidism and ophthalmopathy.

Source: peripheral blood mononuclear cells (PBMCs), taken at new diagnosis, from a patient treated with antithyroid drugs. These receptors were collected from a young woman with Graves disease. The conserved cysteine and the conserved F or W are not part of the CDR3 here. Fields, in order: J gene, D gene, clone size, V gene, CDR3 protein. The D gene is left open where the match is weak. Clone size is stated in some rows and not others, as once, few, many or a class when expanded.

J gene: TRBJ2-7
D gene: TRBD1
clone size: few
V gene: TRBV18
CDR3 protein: ASSPGQGSSYEQY

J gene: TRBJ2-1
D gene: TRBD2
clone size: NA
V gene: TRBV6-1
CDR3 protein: ASGETSPNF

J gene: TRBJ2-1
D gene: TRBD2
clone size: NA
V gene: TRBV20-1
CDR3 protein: SAGGLALYNEQF

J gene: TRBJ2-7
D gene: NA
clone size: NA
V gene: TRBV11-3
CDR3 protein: ASSIGGLVYEQY

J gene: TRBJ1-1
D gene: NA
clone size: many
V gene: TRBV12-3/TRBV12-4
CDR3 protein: ASRVADFVAEAF

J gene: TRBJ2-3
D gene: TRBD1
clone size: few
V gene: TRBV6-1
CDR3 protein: ASSMTGGEKRGRPQDTQY

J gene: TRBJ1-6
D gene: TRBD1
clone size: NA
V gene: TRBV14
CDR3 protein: ASSQTGDSPLH

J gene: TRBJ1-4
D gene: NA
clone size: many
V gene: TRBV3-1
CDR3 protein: ASSQPRTVPTNEKLF

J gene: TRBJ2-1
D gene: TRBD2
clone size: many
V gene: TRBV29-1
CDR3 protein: SVEETGRAWGNEQF

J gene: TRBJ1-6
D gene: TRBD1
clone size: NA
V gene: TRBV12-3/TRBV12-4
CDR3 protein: ASSPGGASYNSPLH

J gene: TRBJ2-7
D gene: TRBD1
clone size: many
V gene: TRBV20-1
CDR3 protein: SASRTGYEQY

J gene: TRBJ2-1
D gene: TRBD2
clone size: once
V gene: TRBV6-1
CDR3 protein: ASSGGTRGNEQF

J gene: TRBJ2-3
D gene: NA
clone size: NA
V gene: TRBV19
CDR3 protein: ASSILGFGTDTQY

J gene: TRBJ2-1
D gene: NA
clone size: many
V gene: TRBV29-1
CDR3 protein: SVVRLTYNEQF

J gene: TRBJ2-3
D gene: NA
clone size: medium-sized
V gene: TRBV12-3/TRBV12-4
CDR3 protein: ASSPFFDTQY

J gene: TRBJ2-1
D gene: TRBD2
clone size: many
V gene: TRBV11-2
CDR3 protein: ASSLLAVNEQF

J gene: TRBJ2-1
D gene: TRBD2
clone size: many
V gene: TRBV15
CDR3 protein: ATSSYPTGTSNSYNEQF

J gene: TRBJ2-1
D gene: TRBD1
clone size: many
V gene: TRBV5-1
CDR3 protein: ASSLISGGTGVNEQF

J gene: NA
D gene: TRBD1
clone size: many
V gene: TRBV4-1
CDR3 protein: ASSQEATGLGTQY

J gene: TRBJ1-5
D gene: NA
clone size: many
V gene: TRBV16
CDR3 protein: ASSQSGGVGQPQH

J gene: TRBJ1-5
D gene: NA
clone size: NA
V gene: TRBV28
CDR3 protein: ASIGRDNQPQH

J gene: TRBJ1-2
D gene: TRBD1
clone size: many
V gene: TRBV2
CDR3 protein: ASSETGAMNYGYT

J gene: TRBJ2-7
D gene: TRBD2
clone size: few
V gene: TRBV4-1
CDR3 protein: ASGQDYRLAGVYEQY

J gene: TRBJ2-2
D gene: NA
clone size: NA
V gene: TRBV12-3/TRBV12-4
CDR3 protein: ASRIPGALAGELF

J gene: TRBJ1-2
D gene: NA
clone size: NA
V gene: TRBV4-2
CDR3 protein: ASSPFTNYGYT

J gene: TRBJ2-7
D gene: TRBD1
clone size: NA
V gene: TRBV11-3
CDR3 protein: ASSFRGQASYEQY

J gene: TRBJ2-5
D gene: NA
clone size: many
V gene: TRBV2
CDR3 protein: ASSEFIQETQY

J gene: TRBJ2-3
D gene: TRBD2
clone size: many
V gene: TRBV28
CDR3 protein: ASSLAYGGTSGSPDTQY

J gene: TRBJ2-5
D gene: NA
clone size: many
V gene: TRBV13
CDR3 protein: ASSLVGAPQETQY

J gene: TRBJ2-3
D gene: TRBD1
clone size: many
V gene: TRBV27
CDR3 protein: ASIKTGVADTQY

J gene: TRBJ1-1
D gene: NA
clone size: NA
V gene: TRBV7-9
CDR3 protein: ASSLAPEAF

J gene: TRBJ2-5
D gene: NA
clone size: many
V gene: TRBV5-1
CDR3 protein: ASSFSETQY